Shown below are 29 T cell receptor beta chains from a single sample sequenced in a study of molecular identifiers for immune sequencing clone quantification. TCRdb reprocessed the PCR reads via MiXCR and lists one record per CDR3 protein. Seen here are about 630,000 distinct CDR3 sequences, roughly 27% observed once, and the top ten hold 0.78%. The sample was naive CD8+ T cells from blood, with Jurkat cell RNA spiked in. Regarding subset: FACS-sorted CD8+CD4-CCR7+CD45RA+ naive T cells. These receptors were collected from a human donor in good health. Some libraries in this study had Jurkat cell RNA spiked in.

As to this clonotype: Mismatch with germline at one junction end may stem from a read error. V usage is TRBV20-1 and J usage is TRBJ2-1; TRBD1 aligns across 7 bases. The CDR3 extends over 16 amino acids. Per the germline V gene, CDR1 is DFQATT and CDR2 is SNEGSKA (reference sequence). CDR3 in amino acids: CSAQPRDRVNYDEQLF. DNA of the CDR3: TGCAGTGCCCAACCGAGGGACAGAGTTAACTACGATGAGCAGCTCTTC.

The chain combines TRBV20-1 with TRBJ2-7; D is perhaps TRBD1 (6 bases). This CDR3 region has 16 residues. The V end was cut by 0 bases, the J end by 6 bases, with 21 bases between. The germline gives CDR1 DFQATT, CDR2 SNEGSKA (reference sequence). CDR3 coding DNA: TGCAGTGCTAGAGATGAGGGCCGGGACACCGTTTTCGAGCAGTACTTC. It codes for CSARDEGRDTVFEQYF.

This clonotype is a singleton in its sample. This clone may be a read error of a much larger clone one base away. The chain joins TRBV7-9 to TRBJ2-7; weak D call: TRBD2 (6 bases). The CDR3 extends over 15 amino acids. The V gene's germline CDR1 is SEHNR and CDR2 FQNEAQ (reference sequence). CDR3 region: CVSSPRGVLSYEQYF. Written as DNA, the CDR3 is TGTGTCAGCAGCCCGCGCGGGGTCCTCTCCTACGAGCAGTACTTC.

This clonotype appeared a few times. The chain combines TRBV12-3 or TRBV12-4 with TRBJ2-5; D gene uncertain. V dropped 1 base and J dropped 3 bases, with 6 bases sitting between them. The CDR3 spans 13 residues. The CDR3 nucleotides read TGTGCCAGCAGTTTAGATTTGGAAGAGACCCAGTACTTC. The encoded protein is CASSLDLEETQYF.

As regards this clonotype: One end of the junction fails to match germline, which may point to a read error. V usage is TRBV7-9 and J usage is TRBJ1-1; D may be TRBD1 (5 bases). The CDR3 runs 12 residues. Germline V gives CDR1 SEHNR, CDR2 FQNEAQ (reference sequence). The CDR3 region has the DNA TGTGCCCCAGGCAGGGTAAACACTGGAGCTTTCTTT. This gives the protein CAPGRVNTGAFF. Based on the CDR3 plus reference TRBV7-9 and TRBJ1-1, the full variable domain is DTGVSQNPRHKITKRGQNVTFRCDPISEHNRLYWYRQTLGQGPEFLTYFQNEAQLEKSRLLSDRFSAERPKGSFSTLEIQRTEQGDSAMYLCAPGRVNTGAFFGQGTRLTVV.

This chain links TRBV30 with TRBJ1-5; D unresolved. Germline V gene lookup returns CDR1 GTSNPN and CDR2 SVGIG (reference sequence). Trimming took 2 bases from V and 3 from J, leaving 8 bases between them. The CDR3 consists of 13 residues. CDR3 bases: TGTGCCTGGAGTACAGAGTACAATCAGCCCCAGCATTTT. This translates into CAWSTEYNQPQHF.

V gene TRBV29-1 combines with J gene TRBJ1-1; no clear D gene. The CDR3 is 13 residues long. The V end was cut by 7 bases, the J end by 3 bases, with 15 bases between. The germline V gene has CDR1 SQVTM and CDR2 ANQGSEA. The CDR3, as DNA: TGCAGCGCCCTCCCACTCGGGTACACTGAAGCTTTCTTT. This codes for CSALPLGYTEAFF.

V is TRBV7-6 and J is TRBJ1-1, with a tentative D call TRBD1 (6 bases). Trimming shortened V by 5 bases and J by 6 bases, and 19 bases separated the two germline ends. The germline V gene encodes CDR1 SGHVS and CDR2 FNYEAQ. This CDR3 is 15 amino acids long. This CDR3 reads CASSPRGAGEAEAFF. In DNA form, the CDR3 reads TGTGCCAGCAGCCCTCGGGGGGCTGGCGAGGCTGAAGCTTTCTTT.

As for this clonotype: An end of the junction differs from the germline gene, which may be a read error. CDR3 residues: CALQGPGTGHSNQPQQF. The CDR3 DNA reads as TGTGCCCTACAAGGGCCCGGGACAGGACATAGCAATCAGCCCCAGCAGTTT. This chain connects TRBV24-1 to TRBJ1-5; 8 nucleotides match TRBD1. The CDR3 spans 17 residues. From germline, CDR1 is KGHDR and CDR2 SFDVKD.

There are a few counts of this clonotype. The CDR3 spells CASSQDRLDYGNTIYF. The CDR3 nucleotides are TGCGCCAGCAGCCAAGATAGACTTGACTATGGAAACACCATATATTTT. The J gene is TRBJ1-3, the V gene TRBV4-3; D remains ambiguous. V was pared by 0 bases and J by 3 bases, with 12 bases between. Germline CDR1 reads LGHNA; CDR2 reads YSLEER. The CDR3 contains 16 residues.

This clonotype was observed a handful of times. Lacking the conserved final phenylalanine or tryptophan, this CDR3 likely reflects a read error. Written as DNA, the CDR3 is TGCGCCAGCAGCGAAGAGGGGGAGGGCCTCAATGAGCAGTTCATC. Translating it yields CASSEEGEGLNEQFI. The chain carries TRBV4-1 and TRBJ2-1, with a tentative D call TRBD2 (7 bases). Germline assignment: CDR1 MGHRA and CDR2 YSYEKL. CDR3 size: 15 residues.

The chain carries TRBV19 and TRBJ2-5, with 10 bases that match TRBD2. The CDR3 loop spans 16 amino acids. Germline V gene lookup returns CDR1 LNHDA and CDR2 SQIVND (reference sequence). With V trimmed by 3 bases and J by 4 bases, 8 bases remained unmatched. CDR3 sequence reads: CASSMSSGGFGETQYF. CDR3 DNA: TGTGCCAGTAGTATGTCTAGCGGGGGTTTTGGAGAGACCCAGTACTTC.

At least ten counts were recorded for this clonotype. The J gene is TRBJ2-3, the V gene TRBV12-3 or TRBV12-4; 7 bases are a match to TRBD2. This CDR3 contains 14 residues. Trimming at V came to 7 bases and at J to 2 bases, leaving 6 bases not matched to a gene. In nucleotides, the CDR3 is TGTGCCAGCAAAGTGGGGGGGTCCACAGATACGCAGTATTTT. Translating it yields CASKVGGSTDTQYF.

A remark on this clonotype: A read error may explain this, as a much larger clone is one base away. The chain combines TRBV4-2 with TRBJ2-5; TRBD2 aligns across 9 bases. Germline-derived CDR1 and CDR2 are LGHNA and YNFKEQ. The CDR3 loop spans 16 amino acids. The CDR3 loop reads CASSQDGAGGLGTQCF. CDR3 coding DNA: TGTGCCAGCAGCCAAGATGGAGCGGGGGGATTAGGGACCCAGTGCTTC.

The table lists this clonotype with many counts. The V call is TRBV7-9, the J call TRBJ1-3; 7 bases fit TRBD1. Germline lookup yields CDR1 SEHNR and CDR2 FQNEAQ (reference sequence). The CDR3 is 15 amino acids. The V and J ends lost 5 bases and 3 bases, in that order; junction bases with no gene match: 7. The CDR3 region is CASSKTGDRGNTIYF. CDR3 bases: TGTGCCAGCAGCAAAACAGGGGATCGTGGAAACACCATATATTTT.

Concerning this clonotype itself: This may stem from a read error, because a much larger clone lies one nucleotide away. The chain combines TRBV25-1 with TRBJ2-1, with no clear D. Germline V gene lookup returns CDR1 MGHDK and CDR2 SYGVNS. V lost 4 bases and J 5 bases, leaving 18 bases between the germline ends. The CDR3 is 16 amino acids. The CDR3 region is CASSGFGVSGDNEQFF. In nucleotides, the CDR3 is TGTGCCAGCAGTGGATTTGGGGTTTCGGGCGACAATGAGCAGTTCTTC.

There are a few counts of this clonotype. The genes are TRBV6-5 and TRBJ1-4; perhaps TRBD1 as D (5 bases). V dropped 6 bases and J dropped 8 bases, with 16 bases sitting between them. The CDR3 totals 14 residues. Germline V lookup: CDR1 MNHEY, CDR2 SVGAGI. The CDR3, as DNA: TGTGCCAGCAGCCACATCTGGGCAGGGGAAAAACTGTTTTTT. Its protein product is CASSHIWAGEKLFF.

The table lists this clonotype with a few counts. This chain connects TRBV9 to TRBJ2-7, with 11 bases lining up with TRBD2. This CDR3 comprises 15 residues. The junction had 8 bases not matched to a gene; V was cut back by 4 bases and J by 5 bases. Germline assignment: CDR1 SGDLS and CDR2 YYNGEE. The CDR3: CASSPIAGGPDEQYF. The CDR3 DNA is TGTGCCAGCAGCCCAATAGCGGGAGGGCCCGACGAGCAGTACTTC.

This chain links TRBV13 with TRBJ1-2; D is uncertain. Trimming pared 0 bases from V and 8 bases from J, leaving 10 bases between. The germline CDR1 and CDR2 sequences are PRHDT and FYEKMQ (reference sequence). The CDR3 loop spans 13 amino acids. The CDR3 is CASSLGTAEGYTF. CDR3 sequence (DNA): TGTGCCAGCAGCTTAGGTACAGCTGAGGGCTACACCTTC.

In its sample, this clonotype was seen many times. The gene calls are TRBV29-1 and TRBJ1-4; D is perhaps TRBD1 (5 bases). The CDR3 sequence is 13 residues long. From germline, CDR1 is SQVTM and CDR2 ANQGSEA. The ends were cut back, 7 bases at V and 3 bases at J, with 12 bases in the middle. The CDR3 region has the DNA TGCAGCGCGGTCAGGGCGCCTAATGAAAAACTGTTTTTT. Protein: CSAVRAPNEKLFF.

The chain combines TRBV28 with TRBJ2-1; 12 nucleotides align to TRBD2. The CDR3 sequence is 19 residues long. Germline-derived CDR1 and CDR2 are MDHEN and SYDVKM. V shed 6 bases, J shed 0 bases, and the junction held 12 bases outside the gene matches. The chain's CDR3 is CASSHRGLAGGYSYNEQFF. The CDR3 nucleotides are TGTGCCAGCAGCCACAGAGGTCTAGCGGGAGGGTACTCCTACAATGAGCAGTTCTTC. The full variable domain, in which reference TRBV28 and TRBJ2-1 provide the parts outside the CDR3, is DVKVTQSSRYLVKRTGEKVFLECVQDMDHENMFWYRQDPGLGLRLIYFSYDVKMKEKGDIPEGYSVSREKKERFSLILESASTNQTSMYLCASSHRGLAGGYSYNEQFFGPGTRLTVL.

Many counts were recorded for this clonotype. The V gene is TRBV6-5, the J gene TRBJ2-7; D ambiguous. This CDR3 is built from 14 residues. Trimming took 2 bases from V and 3 from J, leaving 11 bases between them. CDR1 and CDR2 from the germline V gene are MNHEY and SVGAGI. The CDR3 region is CASSYAEQLYEQYF. The CDR3 region has the DNA TGTGCCAGCAGTTACGCAGAACAGCTCTACGAGCAGTACTTC.

In regard to this clonotype: A much more abundant neighbour one base away suggests this may be a read error. The rearrangement uses TRBV5-3 and TRBJ1-2; unclear D gene. TRBV5-3 is an ORF, and what it does is uncertain. The CDR3 is made up of 14 amino acids. Trimming removed 8 bases at V and 6 bases at J, with 20 bases between. The CDR3 spells CASGIRCAVNGYTF. In DNA, the CDR3 is TGTGCCAGCGGCATAAGGTGCGCAGTAAATGGCTACACCTTC.

This clonotype was seen only a few times. The chain carries TRBV20-1 and TRBJ2-7; weak D call: TRBD2 (5 bases). CDR1 and CDR2 (germline): DFQATT, SNEGSKA (reference sequence). The CDR3 is made up of 13 amino acids. Trimming took off 5 bases at V and 5 bases at J, with 16 bases between the two ends. CDR3 residues: CSAPSSPGNEQYF. The CDR3 DNA reads TGCAGTGCTCCCTCTTCCCCGGGGAACGAGCAGTACTTC.

This chain connects TRBV11-3 to TRBJ2-2; 8 nucleotides line up with TRBD2. V shed 3 bases and J 7 bases; nucleotides not matched to a gene: 7. CDR3 length: 15 residues. Germline CDR1 reads SGHNT; CDR2 reads YENEEA. CDR3 residues: CASSFRAGVYGELFF. The CDR3 DNA is TGTGCCAGCAGCTTCCGAGCGGGAGTTTACGGGGAGCTGTTTTTT.

This clonotype turned up a few times. The CDR3, as DNA: TGTGCCAGCAGTCCACTCGGGGGTTGGATCCAAGACGAGCAGTACTTC. Amino acids: CASSPLGGWIQDEQYF. The rearrangement uses TRBV27 and TRBJ2-7; D is perhaps TRBD2 (6 bases). Looked up from germline, CDR1 is MNHEY and CDR2 is SMNVEV (reference sequence). The CDR3 has 16 amino acids. Trimming cost V 5 bases and J 5 bases, with 22 bases left between them.

The rearrangement joins TRBV27 to TRBJ2-3; 7 bases match TRBD2. The junction had 18 bases not matched to a gene; V was cut back by 1 base and J by 8 bases. Germline loops: CDR1 MNHEY, CDR2 SMNVEV (reference sequence). The CDR3 runs to 18 residues. DNA for the CDR3: TGTGCCAGCAGTTTATTTGGTGGGCCATTTCTCCCGGGAGGTACGCAGTATTTT. The encoded protein is CASSLFGGPFLPGGTQYF.

This clonotype was counted many times. The chain couples TRBV15 to TRBJ1-1; D uncertain. The V and J ends lost 5 bases and 1 base respectively, with 5 bases between them. The germline CDR1 and CDR2 sequences are LNHNV and YYDKDF (reference sequence). This CDR3 region has 12 residues. The CDR3 sequence is CATSERNTEAFF. DNA of the CDR3: TGTGCCACCAGCGAGAGGAACACTGAAGCTTTCTTT. The variable domain in full, completed from reference TRBV15 and TRBJ1-1, reads DAMVIQNPRYQVTQFGKPVTLSCSQTLNHNVMYWYQQKSSQAPKLLFHYYDKDFNNEADTPDNFQSRRPNTSFCFLDIRSPGLGDTAMYLCATSERNTEAFFGQGTRLTVV.

The chain recombines TRBV19 with TRBJ2-3; D not certain. The germline V and J ends were trimmed by 3 bases and 2 bases, with 9 bases remaining between them. The CDR3 length is 14 residues. CDR1 and CDR2 from the germline V gene are LNHDA and SQIVND (reference sequence). The DNA of the CDR3 is TGTGCCAGTAGTATCTCGGCATACACAGATACGCAGTATTTT. Protein: CASSISAYTDTQYF.